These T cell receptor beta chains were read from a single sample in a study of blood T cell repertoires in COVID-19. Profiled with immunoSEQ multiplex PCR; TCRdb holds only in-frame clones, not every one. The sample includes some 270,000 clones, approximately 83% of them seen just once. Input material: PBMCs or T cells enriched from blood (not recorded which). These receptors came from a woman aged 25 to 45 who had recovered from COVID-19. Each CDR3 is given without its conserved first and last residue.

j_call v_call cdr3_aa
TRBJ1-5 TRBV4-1 ASSQGGLGAESNQPQH
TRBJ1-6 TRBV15 ATSRRRALNSPLH
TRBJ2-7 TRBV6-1 ASREDRALYEQY
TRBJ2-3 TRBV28 ASSQRRGTDTQY
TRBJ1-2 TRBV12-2 ASRWGGPAT
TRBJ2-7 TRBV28 ASRTSGTGISGYEQY
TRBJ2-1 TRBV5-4 ASSPTDRAYNEQF
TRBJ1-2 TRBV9 ASSFLPENGYT
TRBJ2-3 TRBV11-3 ASSPGTANTDTQY
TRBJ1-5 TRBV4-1 ASSHKTGWNSNQPQH
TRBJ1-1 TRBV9 ASSVEGTANTEAF
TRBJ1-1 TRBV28 ASFRSGYTEAF
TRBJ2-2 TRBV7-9 ASSLGVAGGPYGTGELF
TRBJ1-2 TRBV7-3 ASSLGTDYGYT
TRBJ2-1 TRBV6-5 ASSSRDRGINEQF
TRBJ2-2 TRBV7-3 ASSSGLAGFKNTGELF
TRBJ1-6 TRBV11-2 ASSLDSGVSPLH
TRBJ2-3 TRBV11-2 ASSLSGTPDTQY
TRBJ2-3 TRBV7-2 ASSPLPTQY
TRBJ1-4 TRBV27 ASSPHRRQPKGEKLF
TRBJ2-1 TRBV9 ASSVRTSFDEQF
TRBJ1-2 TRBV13 ASSSGWGVDYGYT
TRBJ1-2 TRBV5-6 ASSSQAHYGYT
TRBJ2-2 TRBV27 ASSTSGGAYGELF
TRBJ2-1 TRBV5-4 ASSSSPEIGDEQF
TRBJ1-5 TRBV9 ASSVGGGHNQPQH
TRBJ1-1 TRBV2 ASSWDRVGTEAF
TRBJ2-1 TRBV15 ATSKSGTSGRNEQF
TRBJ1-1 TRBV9 ASSASLNTEAF
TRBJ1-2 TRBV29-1 SVELNSASELYGYT
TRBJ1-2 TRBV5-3 ARSLATGNYGYT
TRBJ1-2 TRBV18 ASSPGGANYGYT
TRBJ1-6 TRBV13 ASSLDSTNNSPLH
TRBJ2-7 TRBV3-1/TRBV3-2 ASSHHSYEQY
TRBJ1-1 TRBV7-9 ASRRRETEAF
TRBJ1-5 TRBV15 ATSRQGAGNQPQH
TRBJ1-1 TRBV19 ASSLRTGGQNTEAF
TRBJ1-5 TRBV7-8 ASSLEITQGSLQPQH
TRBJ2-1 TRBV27 ASSLGTGGNNEQF
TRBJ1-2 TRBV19 ASTQAGGAKGYT
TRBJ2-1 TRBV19 ASSIRAGRYNEQF
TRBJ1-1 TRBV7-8 ASSETGATEAF
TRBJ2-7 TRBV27 ASSSRDRVYEQY
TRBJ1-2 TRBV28 ASSLDRGLGYT
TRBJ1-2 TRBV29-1 SVGGTVDFYGYT
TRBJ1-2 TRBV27 ASSFGTAYGYT
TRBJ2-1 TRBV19 ASSIRLAGGTSYNEQF
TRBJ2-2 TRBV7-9 ASSFDSSRTGELF
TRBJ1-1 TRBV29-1 SVGGAGAF
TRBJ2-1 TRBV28 ASNQLAGVDNEQF
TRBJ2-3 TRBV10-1 ASSGQGWDTQY
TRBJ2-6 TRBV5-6 AARENSGANVLT
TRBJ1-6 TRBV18 ASSPGQSNSPLH
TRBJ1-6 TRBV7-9 ASSPQGGNSPLH
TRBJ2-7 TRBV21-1 ASSRLRDRVYEQY
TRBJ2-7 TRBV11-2 ASSLVVGTGASYEQY
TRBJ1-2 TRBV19 ASSSPTTNYGYT